A single sample gave rise to the 30 T cell receptor beta chains below, sequenced in a study of CD8+CD57+ T cells in acquired aplastic anemia listed by TCRdb under 2018. The data were produced on an Illumina HiSeq 2000. Profiling of TCR beta VDJ combinations and CDR3 sequences used genomic DNA as the template. The public sequencing data were trimmed at Q25 with fastp and processed into clonotypes with MiXCR by TCRdb, which kept only in-frame beta chains. Each CDR3 protein gets just one entry, which takes the most common genes and DNA from the rows behind it. Counted in this sample were 150,000 to 200,000 distinct CDR3 sequences; roughly 43% of them appeared once. About 3% of the sample is taken by the ten largest. Expansion of CD8+CD57+ cells had been shown by flow cytometry in the patients chosen for sequencing. The sequencing sample was made of sorted CD4+, CD8+, or CD8+CD57+ T cells (not recorded which) from PBMCs. The receptors originated from a human donor with aplastic anemia.

In this sample, this clonotype turned up many times. V usage is TRBV5-1 and J usage is TRBJ2-1; D gene ambiguous. V was clipped by 3 bases and J by 14 bases, with 9 bases between them. Germline lookup yields CDR1 SGHRS and CDR2 YFSETQ. The CDR3 totals 10 residues. The CDR3 region is CASSWRGKFF. Written as DNA, the CDR3 is TGCGCCAGCAGCTGGCGAGGTAAGTTCTTC.

J is TRBJ2-7 and V is TRBV29-1, with D possibly matching TRBD1 (6 bases). The CDR3 sequence is 13 residues long. V lost 6 bases, J lost 2 bases, and 14 bases lay in between. Germline CDR1 and CDR2: SQVTM and ANQGSEA. The chain's CDR3 is CSVSGQTTYEQYF. CDR3 nucleotide sequence: TGCAGCGTATCCGGACAGACTACCTACGAGCAGTACTTC.

The chain carries TRBV7-8 and TRBJ2-5, with 10 positions matching TRBD1. Looked up from germline, CDR1 is SGHVS and CDR2 is FQNEAQ. The CDR3 length is 16 residues. J was trimmed by 1 base and V by 5 bases; bases with no gene match: 7. CDR3 nucleotides: TGTGCCAGCAGCCCTCCGACAGGGGGCCCCCAAGAGACCCAGTACTTC. Residues: CASSPPTGGPQETQYF.

This clonotype was recorded a few times. The chain links TRBV25-1 to TRBJ2-7; D might be TRBD1 or TRBD2, each matching 5 bases. The germline CDR1 and CDR2 sequences are MGHDK and SYGVNS. There are 15 residues in the CDR3. Trimming stripped 7 bases from V and 1 base from J, with 17 bases between. CDR3 in DNA: TGTGCCAGCATAGGGGTTCTAGCTTTATCCTACGAGCAGTACTTC. Amino acid sequence: CASIGVLALSYEQYF.

The V call is TRBV25-1, the J call TRBJ1-2, with 8 bases matching TRBD1. Trimming took 4 bases from V and 5 from J; bases not matched to a gene: 15. This CDR3 is 17 amino acids long. The germline V gene has CDR1 MGHDK and CDR2 SYGVNS. CDR3 DNA sequence: TGTGCCAGCAGTGCTTACGCCGGGACAGGACGGCAGTATGGCTACACCTTC. Translated, it gives CASSAYAGTGRQYGYTF.

The V and J genes are TRBV28 and TRBJ2-7, with 9 positions matching TRBD1. V lost 3 bases to trimming and J lost 6 bases; unmatched junction nucleotides: 6. The CDR3 has 14 amino acids. Germline V CDR1 and CDR2: MDHEN, SYDVKM. This CDR3 reads CASSLVQGAREQYF. CDR3 DNA: TGTGCCAGCAGTTTGGTACAGGGGGCCCGCGAGCAGTACTTC.

This clonotype has a single count. The chain has TRBV25-1 and TRBJ2-7; TRBD2 matches at 8 bases. This CDR3 comprises 17 residues. Germline V gives CDR1 MGHDK, CDR2 SYGVNS. The V gene end was trimmed by 4 bases and the J gene end by 5 bases; junction bases not matched to a gene: 16. This chain's CDR3 is CASSAGSGVQSADEQYF. Written as DNA, the CDR3 is TGTGCCAGCAGTGCGGGTAGCGGGGTTCAGTCGGCGGACGAGCAGTACTTC.

The chain uses TRBV27 and TRBJ2-7; 13 positions agree with TRBD2. V shed 5 bases, J shed 1 base, and the junction held 8 bases outside the gene matches. The CDR3 covers 17 residues. Germline-derived CDR1 and CDR2 are MNHEY and SMNVEV (reference sequence). The CDR3 sequence: CASSPRTSGSSSYEQYF. Here the CDR3 DNA reads TGTGCCAGCAGTCCCCGGACTAGCGGGAGTTCTTCCTACGAGCAGTACTTC.

This clonotype has ten or more counts. The chain combines TRBV2 with TRBJ2-7; 8 bases map to TRBD1. Per the germline V gene, CDR1 is SNHLY and CDR2 is FYNNEI. V was pared by 10 bases and J by 5 bases, with 4 bases of the junction left unmatched. The CDR3 sequence is 11 residues long. CDR3 in amino acids: CANQGADEQYF. In DNA, the CDR3 is TGTGCCAATCAGGGGGCGGACGAGCAGTACTTC.

The gene calls are TRBV2 and TRBJ1-1, with D possibly being TRBD1 (5 bases). Between the trimmed V and J ends, which lost 7 bases and 4 bases, there was a span of 19 bases. This CDR3 has 15 amino acids. Germline-derived CDR1 and CDR2 are SNHLY and FYNNEI. The CDR3: CASTPRAFESTEAFF. In nucleotides, the CDR3 is TGTGCCAGCACCCCCAGGGCCTTTGAGAGCACTGAAGCTTTCTTT.

This clonotype was counted at least ten times. V and J are TRBV7-9 and TRBJ2-1, with 11 positions matching TRBD1. The germline CDR1 and CDR2 sequences are SEHNR and FQNEAQ (reference sequence). The CDR3 has 16 amino acids. V was pared by 5 bases and J by 2 bases, with 5 bases of the junction left unmatched. CDR3 DNA: TGTGCCAGCAGCAAAGGGGGACAGGGGGCCTACAATGAGCAGTTCTTC. Protein product: CASSKGGQGAYNEQFF.

This chain connects TRBV7-9 to TRBJ2-7, with 9 bases matching TRBD2. Trimming removed 3 bases from V and 4 bases from J; junction bases left unmatched: 4. The V gene's germline CDR1 is SEHNR and CDR2 FQNEAQ (reference sequence). The CDR3 spans 14 residues. The CDR3 here is CASSFSGSFYEQYF. The DNA for the CDR3 is TGTGCCAGCAGCTTTAGCGGGAGTTTTTACGAGCAGTACTTC.

This clonotype has more than one count but fewer than ten. The CDR3, as DNA: TGTGCCACCAGCAGAGCGGGGACCATAGGTTTATACGAGCAGTACTTC. Protein: CATSRAGTIGLYEQYF. This sequence joins TRBV15 and TRBJ2-7, with D perhaps TRBD1 or TRBD2 (5 bases each). CDR3 length equals 16 residues. V gave up 1 base and J gave up 4 bases, with 17 bases separating them. The germline gives CDR1 LNHNV, CDR2 YYDKDF (reference sequence).

The sample holds many counts of this clonotype. J is TRBJ2-1 and V is TRBV11-1, with 7 bases identical to TRBD2. The germline V gene encodes CDR1 SGHAT and CDR2 FQDESV (reference sequence). Trimming cost V 5 bases and J 4 bases; bases outside gene matches: 11. The CDR3 runs 16 residues. The CDR3 sequence is CASSNRLAQLYNEQFF. In DNA, the CDR3 is TGTGCCAGCAGCAACAGACTAGCCCAGTTATACAATGAGCAGTTCTTC.

This sequence joins TRBV7-9 and TRBJ2-7; D is perhaps TRBD1 or TRBD2 (5 bases each). Germline V gene data show CDR1 as SEHNR and CDR2 as FQNEAQ (reference sequence). The CDR3 is made up of 13 amino acids. V lost 3 bases and J 3 bases, leaving 9 bases between the germline ends. The CDR3 is CASSLGENYEQYF. CDR3 DNA sequence: TGTGCCAGCAGCTTGGGGGAGAACTACGAGCAGTACTTC.

This chain connects TRBV20-1 to TRBJ2-1, with 10 bases aligning to TRBD2. CDR1 is DFQATT and CDR2 is SNEGSKA in the germline V gene (reference sequence). CDR3 length: 14 amino acids. V was clipped by 7 bases and J by 4 bases; unmatched bases: 7. DNA for the CDR3: TGCAGTGGTTCTAGCGGGAGTCGGTACAATGAGCAGTTCTTC. Translating gives CSGSSGSRYNEQFF.

This chain connects TRBV29-1 to TRBJ2-1; 7 positions agree with TRBD1. Germline CDR1 SQVTM, CDR2 ANQGSEA. V trimming: 3 bases; J trimming: 3 bases; junction bases outside the gene matches: 2. CDR3 length: 13 amino acids. CDR3 DNA sequence: TGCAGCGTTGATGGGACAGTCTACAATGAGCAGTTCTTC. It encodes CSVDGTVYNEQFF.

This clonotype was counted between two and nine times. This chain connects TRBV2 to TRBJ2-3; D is uncertain. Germline V CDR1 and CDR2: SNHLY, FYNNEI. The V gene lost 3 bases and the J gene lost 2 bases, with 12 bases spanning the gap. This CDR3 comprises 15 residues. Here the CDR3 reads CASSDGQTHTDTQYF. CDR3 bases: TGTGCCAGCAGTGATGGGCAGACCCACACAGATACGCAGTATTTT.

This chain uses TRBV10-1 with TRBJ1-6; D remains ambiguous. This CDR3 spans 15 amino acids. CDR1 and CDR2 (germline): WNHNN, SYGVQD (reference sequence). Deletions cut 7 bases from V and 8 bases from J, with 18 bases between. CDR3 protein: CASMGSEGSYSPLHF. CDR3 nucleotide sequence: TGCGCCAGCATGGGGAGTGAGGGCAGTTATTCACCCCTCCACTTT.

This sequence joins TRBV19 and TRBJ2-3; no clear D. V lost 8 bases to trimming and J lost 2 bases, with 17 bases between them. CDR1 and CDR2 (germline): LNHDA, SQIVND (reference sequence). The CDR3 has 15 amino acids. The DNA of the CDR3 is TGTGCCAGTTCGCTCCGTGGTGCAGCCACAGATACGCAGTATTTT. Protein: CASSLRGAATDTQYF.

Concerning this clonotype: A much more abundant neighbour one base away suggests this may be a read error. The rearrangement uses TRBV2 and TRBJ2-4; 8 bases fit TRBD2. Looked up from germline, CDR1 is SNHLY and CDR2 is FYNNEI. CDR3 size: 14 residues. The CDR3 loop reads CASSGAGARNIQYF. CDR3 bases: TGTGCCAGCAGTGGAGCGGGGGCCAGAAACATTCAGTACTTC.

The table lists this clonotype with many counts. The rearrangement links TRBV18 to TRBJ2-7, with D unclear. This CDR3 comprises 13 residues. Germline CDR1 reads KGHSH; CDR2 reads LQKENI. V was cut by 1 base and J by 3 bases, with 7 bases left in between. The CDR3 bases are TGTGCCAGCTCACCACGCCGCGGCTACGAGCAGTACTTC. Translating gives CASSPRRGYEQYF.

As for this clonotype: Possible read error: a much larger clone is one base away. This chain links TRBV10-3 with TRBJ1-1; D gene ambiguous. The CDR3 sequence is 13 residues long. Germline V CDR1 and CDR2: ENHRY, SYGVKD. This chain's CDR3 is CSSSLEPMAEAFF. DNA for the CDR3: TGTTCCAGCAGTTTGGAACCAATGGCTGAAGCTTTCTTT.

The chain uses TRBV5-6 and TRBJ1-5; D perhaps matches TRBD1 (5 bases). The V gene lost 1 base and the J gene lost 0 bases, with 8 bases spanning the gap. CDR3 size: 15 residues. Looked up from germline, CDR1 is SGHDT and CDR2 is YYEEEE. CDR3 sequence (DNA): TGTGCCAGCAGCTTGTACGGGGGTAGCAATCAGCCCCAGCATTTT. It codes for CASSLYGGSNQPQHF.

In its sample, this clonotype was seen many times. The CDR3 DNA is TGTGCCAGCAGCTTAGCGGCGGGAGGGCCAGATACGCAGTATTTT. As protein: CASSLAAGGPDTQYF. The gene calls are TRBV7-8 and TRBJ2-3, with TRBD2 matching over 9 bases. V trimming: 0 bases; J trimming: 4 bases; junction bases outside the gene matches: 2. Germline lookup yields CDR1 SGHVS and CDR2 FQNEAQ. This CDR3 spans 15 amino acids.

In this sample, this clonotype turned up many times. This rearrangement joins TRBV6-1 to TRBJ1-5; D remains unclear. Germline CDR1 reads MNHNS; CDR2 reads SASEGT. The CDR3 length is 13 residues. V was pared by 6 bases and J by 4 bases, with 10 bases between. The CDR3 region is CASRSQTNQPQHF. The CDR3 region has the DNA TGTGCCAGCAGGAGCCAAACAAATCAGCCCCAGCATTTT.

This clonotype came up many times. J is TRBJ2-3 and V is TRBV5-1; no reliable D call. The germline V and J ends were trimmed by 0 bases and 0 bases, with 5 bases remaining between them. The CDR3 length is 14 residues. CDR1 and CDR2 (germline): SGHRS, YFSETQ. CDR3 protein: CASSLAVSTDTQYF. In DNA, the CDR3 is TGCGCCAGCAGCTTGGCGGTTAGCACAGATACGCAGTATTTT.

The chain couples TRBV14 to TRBJ2-1; D may be TRBD2 (7 bases). The germline CDR1 and CDR2 sequences are SGHDN and FVKESK. The CDR3 has 14 amino acids. V lost 3 bases and J lost 5, with 11 bases in between. CDR3 amino acids: CASSQGGPHNEQFF. DNA of the CDR3: TGTGCCAGCAGCCAGGGGGGGCCCCACAATGAGCAGTTCTTC.

This clonotype came up many times. The chain recombines TRBV2 with TRBJ2-7; 7 bases are a match to TRBD1. Per the germline V gene, CDR1 is SNHLY and CDR2 is FYNNEI. The CDR3 loop spans 14 amino acids. After removal of 5 bases from V and 5 bases from J, the junction contained 9 bases not matched to a gene. CDR3 in amino acids: CASSLRTGIDEQYF. For the CDR3, the DNA is TGTGCCAGCAGTCTCAGGACAGGCATCGACGAGCAGTACTTC. The full variable domain, completed using reference TRBV2 and TRBJ2-7, is EPEVTQTPSHQVTQMGQEVILRCVPISNHLYFYWYRQILGQKVEFLVSFYNNEISEKSEIFDDQFSVERPDGSNFTLKIRSTKLEDSAMYFCASSLRTGIDEQYFGPGTRLTVT.

The chain employs TRBV29-1 and TRBJ2-5; no clear D. The CDR3 totals 15 residues. V was pared by 4 bases and J by 5 bases, with 20 bases between. Per germline, CDR1 SQVTM and CDR2 ANQGSEA. As DNA, the CDR3 is TGCAGCGTTGGGAAAACTCCCCCCTCTGGGGAGACCCAGTACTTC. This encodes CSVGKTPPSGETQYF.